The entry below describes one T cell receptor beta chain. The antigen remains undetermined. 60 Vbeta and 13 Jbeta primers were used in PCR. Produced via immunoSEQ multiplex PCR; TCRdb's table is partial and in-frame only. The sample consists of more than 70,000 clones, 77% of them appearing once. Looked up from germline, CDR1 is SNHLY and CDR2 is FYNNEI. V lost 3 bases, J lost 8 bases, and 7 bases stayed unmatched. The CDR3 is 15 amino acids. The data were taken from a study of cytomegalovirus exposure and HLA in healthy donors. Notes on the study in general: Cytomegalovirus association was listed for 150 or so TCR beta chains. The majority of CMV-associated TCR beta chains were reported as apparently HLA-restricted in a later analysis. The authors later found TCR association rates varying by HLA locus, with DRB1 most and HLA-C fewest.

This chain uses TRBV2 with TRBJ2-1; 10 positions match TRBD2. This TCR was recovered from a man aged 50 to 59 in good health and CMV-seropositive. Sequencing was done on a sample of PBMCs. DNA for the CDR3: TGTGCCAGCAGTGATCCAGCGGGAGGGTGGGATGAGCAGTTCTTC. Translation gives CASSDPAGGWDEQFF. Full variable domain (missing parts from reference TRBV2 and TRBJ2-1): EPEVTQTPSHQVTQMGQEVILRCVPISNHLYFYWYRQILGQKVEFLVSFYNNEISEKSEIFDDQFSVERPDGSNFTLKIRSTKLEDSAMYFCASSDPAGGWDEQFFGPGTRLTVL.